The 18 T cell receptor beta chains reported below all come from one sample, sequenced in a study of T-cell reconstitution after alpha-beta-depleted transplantation in children. A library of TCRbeta sequences, prepared with unique molecular identifiers, was generated. TCRdb used MiXCR to reprocess the PCR reads, holding one entry per CDR3 protein. The sample includes hundreds of thousands of distinct CDR3 sequences, 16% seen only once; the top ten take around 43%. This material consisted of PBMCs, mostly from graft donor cells, taken 360 days after TCRalphabeta/CD19-depleted stem cell transplant. The receptors here all came from a male patient between 2 and 10 years old who had a stem cell transplant for acute lymphoblastic leukemia, so the T cells may come from the graft donor.

This clonotype has only a few counts. J is TRBJ1-1 and V is TRBV24-1; D is unclear. This CDR3 has 16 residues. Germline-derived CDR1 and CDR2 are KGHDR and SFDVKD. The V gene lost 1 base and the J gene lost 3 bases, with 14 bases spanning the gap. CDR3 residues: CATSDLRTAQDTEAFF. The DNA of the CDR3 is TGTGCCACCAGTGATTTAAGAACAGCTCAGGACACTGAAGCTTTCTTT.

This rearrangement joins TRBV2 to TRBJ1-3; 8 nucleotides agree with TRBD1. From germline, CDR1 is SNHLY and CDR2 FYNNEI. With V trimmed by 5 bases and J by 0 bases, 15 bases remained unmatched. This CDR3 spans 19 amino acids. CDR3 region: CASSLRLGTGILSGNTIYF. CDR3 sequence (DNA): TGTGCCAGCAGTTTAAGACTCGGGACAGGCATACTCTCTGGAAACACCATATATTTT.

Only a few counts were recorded for this clonotype. V is TRBV4-1 and J is TRBJ2-3; tentative D call: TRBD2 (6 bases). The germline V gene has CDR1 MGHRA and CDR2 YSYEKL. The CDR3 is 16 amino acids. The germline V and J ends were trimmed by 0 bases and 1 base, with 11 bases remaining between them. The CDR3 nucleotides read TGCGCCAGCAGCCAAGATCCCCCGGGGGGCACAGATACGCAGTATTTT. It specifies CASSQDPPGGTDTQYF.

This clonotype was found a few times. This chain connects TRBV20-1 to TRBJ2-3, with D tentatively TRBD1 or TRBD2 (5 bases each). Deletions cut 6 bases from V and 4 bases from J, with 14 bases between. CDR1 and CDR2 (germline): DFQATT, SNEGSKA (reference sequence). The CDR3 runs 13 residues. CDR3 region: CSAPGLWADTQYF. Here the CDR3 DNA reads TGCAGTGCCCCGGGGCTGTGGGCAGATACGCAGTATTTT.

The chain couples TRBV6-5 to TRBJ2-1; TRBD2 matches at 9 bases. The CDR3 spans 19 residues. Germline V gene data show CDR1 as MNHEY and CDR2 as SVGAGI. Losses at the gene ends were 0 bases for V and 3 bases for J; bases not matched to a gene: 12. Here the CDR3 reads CASSYSLDSGSHYYNEQFF. Written as DNA, the CDR3 is TGTGCCAGCAGTTACTCCCTAGATAGCGGGAGTCATTACTACAATGAGCAGTTCTTC.

The V and J genes are TRBV5-1 and TRBJ2-7; TRBD1 aligns across 10 bases. V gave up 4 bases and J gave up 2 bases; unmatched junction bases: 3. CDR1 and CDR2 from the germline V gene are SGHRS and YFSETQ. This CDR3 has 14 amino acids. The CDR3 reads CASSGGTGAYEQYF. CDR3 nucleotides: TGCGCCAGCAGCGGAGGGACAGGGGCCTACGAGCAGTACTTC. The full variable domain, in which reference TRBV5-1 and TRBJ2-7 provide the parts outside the CDR3, is KAGVTQTPRYLIKTRGQQVTLSCSPISGHRSVSWYQQTPGQGLQFLFEYFSETQRNKGNFPGRFSGRQFSNSRSEMNVSTLELGDSALYLCASSGGTGAYEQYFGPGTRLTVT.

This clonotype was counted between two and nine times. V usage is TRBV3-1 and J usage is TRBJ2-5; 13 bases are shared with TRBD2. V was pared by 5 bases and J by 4 bases, with 4 bases of the junction left unmatched. The germline CDR1 and CDR2 sequences are LGHDT and YNNKEL (reference sequence). CDR3 length: 15 amino acids. CDR3 sequence (DNA): TGTGCCAGCAGCGTACTAGCGGGAGGGCCAGAGACCCAGTACTTC. It codes for CASSVLAGGPETQYF.

J is TRBJ2-7 and V is TRBV11-2, with 8 nucleotides matching TRBD2. The CDR3 totals 15 residues. Germline V lookup: CDR1 SGHAT, CDR2 FQNNGV. Germline trimming cut 4 bases from V and 1 base from J; bases unmatched to any gene: 6. The CDR3 is CASSSGGGFSYEQYF. DNA of the CDR3: TGTGCCAGCAGCTCCGGGGGGGGTTTTTCCTACGAGCAGTACTTC.

This clonotype has more than one count but fewer than ten. The genes are TRBV7-3 and TRBJ2-5; D is ambiguous. Trimming stripped 5 bases from V and 3 bases from J, with 10 bases between. The CDR3 consists of 13 residues. Germline CDR1 and CDR2: SGHTA and FQGTGA. For the CDR3, the DNA is TGTGCCAGCAGCAACACAAGGGAAGAGACCCAGTACTTC. Protein: CASSNTREETQYF. The whole variable domain, filled in from reference TRBV7-3 and TRBJ2-5, reads GAGVSQTPSNKVTEKGKYVELRCDPISGHTALYWYRQSLGQGPEFLIYFQGTGAADDSGLPNDRFFAVRPEGSVSTLKIQRTERGDSAVYLCASSNTREETQYFGPGTRLLVL.

This clonotype was recorded many times. This rearrangement joins TRBV4-3 to TRBJ2-1; a weak D match, TRBD2 (6 bases). V lost 1 base and J 3 bases, leaving 10 bases between the germline ends. In germline, CDR1 is LGHNA, CDR2 YSLEER. CDR3 size: 15 residues. The CDR3: CASSQGGGYYNEQFF. The DNA for the CDR3 is TGCGCCAGCAGCCAAGGGGGAGGCTACTACAATGAGCAGTTCTTC.

In this sample, this clonotype turned up many times. V is TRBV12-3 or TRBV12-4 and J is TRBJ2-3; D is perhaps TRBD1 (5 bases). The CDR3 spans 15 residues. Trimming pared 7 bases from V and 1 base from J, leaving 15 bases between. CDR3 amino acids: CASTLIDSRTDTQYF. The CDR3 coding sequence is TGTGCCAGCACCTTAATAGACAGCCGCACAGATACGCAGTATTTT.

This clonotype was counted a single time. V is TRBV28 and J is TRBJ2-7; D is unresolved. V lost 7 bases and J lost 7, with 17 bases in between. This CDR3 spans 13 amino acids. The germline CDR1 and CDR2 sequences are MDHEN and SYDVKM. This CDR3 is CASTLPGAGEQYF. The CDR3 DNA reads as TGTGCCAGCACCCTCCCCGGAGCCGGTGAGCAGTACTTC.

V gene TRBV18 combines with J gene TRBJ2-2, with 10 nucleotides matching TRBD1. CDR1 and CDR2 (germline): KGHSH, LQKENI. V lost 0 bases, J lost 4 bases, and 2 bases stayed unmatched. The CDR3 spans 16 residues. The CDR3: CASSPPDRGGTGELFF. Here the CDR3 DNA reads TGTGCCAGCTCACCACCGGACAGGGGGGGCACCGGGGAGCTGTTTTTT.

This clonotype was picked up a small number of times. The gene calls are TRBV10-3 and TRBJ2-1; a weak D match, TRBD1 (5 bases). Germline assignment: CDR1 ENHRY and CDR2 SYGVKD. This CDR3 spans 13 amino acids. V lost 8 bases and J 7 bases, leaving 15 bases between the germline ends. As DNA, the CDR3 is TGTGCCATCTCTGGCAGGGATAGGAATGAGCAGTTCTTC. This gives the protein CAISGRDRNEQFF.

The chain employs TRBV3-1 and TRBJ1-4; D not resolved. Trimming stripped 0 bases from V and 7 bases from J, with 12 bases between. This CDR3 has 15 residues. Germline values: CDR1 LGHDT, CDR2 YNNKEL (reference sequence). CDR3 in DNA: TGTGCCAGCAGCCAAGATCTTGGGTACGGTGAAAAACTGTTTTTT. It specifies CASSQDLGYGEKLFF.

There are many counts of this clonotype. The CDR3 DNA is TGCAGTGCCCCCCTGAATGAAAAACTGTTTTTT. This gives the protein CSAPLNEKLFF. J is TRBJ1-4 and V is TRBV20-1, with unresolved D. Deletions cut 6 bases from V and 5 bases from J, with 7 bases between. CDR1 and CDR2 (germline): DFQATT, SNEGSKA (reference sequence). The CDR3 spans 11 residues.

V gene TRBV5-1 combines with J gene TRBJ2-1, with 8 nucleotides matching TRBD1. The length of the CDR3 is 15 residues. CDR1 and CDR2 (germline): SGHRS, YFSETQ. The trim removed 0 bases at V and 3 bases at J, leaving 2 bases unmatched. CDR3 in amino acids: CASSLDRGNYNEQFF. CDR3 nucleotide sequence: TGCGCCAGCAGCTTGGACAGGGGGAACTACAATGAGCAGTTCTTC.

This clonotype was observed a few times. V and J are TRBV30 and TRBJ2-7, with TRBD1 matching 9 bases. From germline, CDR1 is GTSNPN and CDR2 SVGIG (reference sequence). V lost 2 bases, J lost 1 base, and 3 bases stayed unmatched. The CDR3 contains 14 residues. The CDR3 DNA reads as TGTGCCTGGAGTACGGGGACAGGGTCCTACGAGCAGTACTTC. It yields the protein CAWSTGTGSYEQYF.